Each of the 6 T cell receptor beta chains below was sequenced from the same sample in a study of T cells in Graves' hyperthyroidism and ophthalmopathy. The TCR beta CDR3 regions underwent amplification using RNA transcripts as the source. RT-PCR in the first round (using the HTBI primer set) targeted the TCR CDR3. One entry per CDR3 protein results from TCRdb running MiXCR on the multiplex PCR reads. The data contain 550,000 to 800,000 distinct CDR3 sequences, about 17% of them singletons. The sequenced material came from blood. The receptors stem from a man aged 18-30 years with Graves' hyperthyroidism.

This clonotype was counted a few times. The chain employs TRBV30 and TRBJ2-1, with 11 bases matching TRBD2. CDR1 is GTSNPN, CDR2 SVGIG, per germline (reference sequence). J was trimmed by 4 bases and V by 2 bases; bases with no gene match: 10. CDR3 length: 17 residues. The CDR3 loop reads CAWSPTILAGGYNEQFF. CDR3 in DNA: TGTGCCTGGAGTCCAACAATCCTAGCGGGAGGTTACAATGAGCAGTTCTTC.

This clonotype was counted at least ten times. The V and J genes are TRBV28 and TRBJ1-5; D uncertain. The CDR3 spans 12 residues. Germline V lookup: CDR1 MDHEN, CDR2 SYDVKM. V was pared by 5 bases and J by 7 bases, with 9 bases between. The CDR3 is CASSQIEQPQHF. CDR3 nucleotides: TGTGCCAGCAGTCAAATTGAACAGCCCCAGCATTTT. The full variable domain, completed using reference TRBV28 and TRBJ1-5, is DVKVTQSSRYLVKRTGEKVFLECVQDMDHENMFWYRQDPGLGLRLIYFSYDVKMKEKGDIPEGYSVSREKKERFSLILESASTNQTSMYLCASSQIEQPQHFGDGTRLSIL.

This clonotype was seen a few times. This chain connects TRBV19 to TRBJ2-7; TRBD1 aligns across 7 bases. Germline lookup yields CDR1 LNHDA and CDR2 SQIVND (reference sequence). Trimming cost V 5 bases and J 2 bases; bases outside gene matches: 6. CDR3 size: 14 residues. The CDR3 protein is CASSPDRTTYEQYF. DNA for the CDR3: TGTGCCAGTAGTCCGGACAGGACAACCTACGAGCAGTACTTC. Filled out from reference TRBV19 and TRBJ2-7, the complete variable domain reads DGGITQSPKYLFRKEGQNVTLSCEQNLNHDAMYWYRQDPGQGLRLIYYSQIVNDFQKGDIAEGYSVSREKKESFPLTVTSAQKNPTAFYLCASSPDRTTYEQYFGPGTRLTVT.

At least ten counts were recorded for this clonotype. V usage is TRBV7-9 and J usage is TRBJ2-1, with 9 nucleotides matching TRBD1. The CDR3 extends over 14 amino acids. V shed 1 base and J 9 bases; nucleotides not matched to a gene: 4. Looked up from germline, CDR1 is SEHNR and CDR2 is FQNEAQ (reference sequence). CDR3 sequence reads: CASSLGGTGSEQFF. CDR3 in DNA: TGTGCCAGCAGCTTAGGCGGGACAGGGTCTGAGCAGTTCTTC.

This clonotype was counted many times. The chain couples TRBV7-9 to TRBJ2-5; the match to TRBD2 covers 10 bases. Germline CDR1 SEHNR, CDR2 FQNEAQ (reference sequence). V lost 5 bases and J lost 5; bases outside the gene matches: 14. The length of the CDR3 is 17 residues. CDR3 amino acids: CASSPGASGSSWETQYF. The DNA for the CDR3 is TGTGCCAGCAGCCCCGGCGCTAGCGGGAGTAGCTGGGAGACCCAGTACTTC.

This rearrangement joins TRBV7-2 to TRBJ1-4, with a possible D match to TRBD1 (6 bases). V lost 4 bases and J lost 5, with 11 bases in between. Germline V gene lookup returns CDR1 SGHTA and CDR2 FQGNSA. CDR3 length equals 14 residues. Here the CDR3 reads CASSWGQANEKLFF. CDR3 nucleotides: TGTGCCAGCAGCTGGGGACAAGCGAATGAAAAACTGTTTTTT. The full variable domain, completed using reference TRBV7-2 and TRBJ1-4, is GAGVSQSPSNKVTEKGKDVELRCDPISGHTALYWYRQSLGQGLEFLIYFQGNSAPDKSGLPSDRFSAERTGGSVSTLTIQRTQQEDSAVYLCASSWGQANEKLFFGSGTQLSVL.